These 7 T cell receptor beta chains share one sample of origin, sequenced in a study of cytomegalovirus exposure and HLA in healthy donors. Primers included in the PCR were 60 Vbeta and 13 Jbeta primers. Produced via immunoSEQ multiplex PCR; TCRdb's table is partial and in-frame only. The table shows about 200,000 clones, with approximately 80% occurring only once. Sequencing input: PBMCs. The receptors come from a woman younger than 45 in good health and CMV-seronegative.

The chain joins TRBV4-2 to TRBJ2-1; D is ambiguous. V was cut by 4 bases and J by 2 bases, with 6 bases left in between. The germline CDR1 and CDR2 sequences are LGHNA and YNFKEQ. The CDR3 length is 13 residues. The CDR3 is CASSRPTYNEQFF. CDR3 in DNA: TGTGCCAGCAGCCGCCCTACCTACAATGAGCAGTTCTTC.

V is TRBV5-6 and J is TRBJ2-2; TRBD2 is a possible D gene (5 bases). Germline CDR1 is SGHDT and CDR2 is YYEEEE. Deletions cut 4 bases from V and 6 bases from J, with 10 bases between. This CDR3 is 13 amino acids long. CDR3 bases: TGTGCCAGCAGCCCGGTCGGGGCCGGGGAGCTGTTTTTT. This translates into CASSPVGAGELFF.

This clone is a singleton in its sample. The germline gene is not matched at one end of the junction; a read error may be the cause. The gene calls are TRBV5-6 and TRBJ1-1; D remains unclear. Germline CDR1 is SGHDT and CDR2 is YYEEEE. The CDR3 is 15 residues long. The chain's CDR3 is CASSLVEGMKTEAFF. Here the CDR3 DNA reads TGTGCCAGCAGCTTGGTTGAGGGTATGAAAACTGAAGCTTTCTTT.

This clone was recorded once. The V gene is TRBV27, the J gene TRBJ2-7; D might be TRBD2 (5 bases). The CDR3 loop spans 11 amino acids. Trimming took 6 bases from V and 2 from J, leaving 5 bases between them. Germline-derived CDR1 and CDR2 are MNHEY and SMNVEV (reference sequence). CDR3 region: CASRLAYEQYF. In DNA form, the CDR3 reads TGTGCCAGCAGACTAGCCTACGAGCAGTACTTC.

J is TRBJ1-2 and V is TRBV7-6; TRBD1 might be the D (5 bases). This CDR3 has 12 residues. The germline V and J ends were trimmed by 4 bases and 3 bases, with 6 bases remaining between them. Germline assignment: CDR1 SGHVS and CDR2 FNYEAQ. The CDR3 DNA sequence: TGTGCCAGCAGCTCAGGGTACTATGGCTACACCTTC. Amino acids: CASSSGYYGYTF.

The rearrangement uses TRBV6-4 and TRBJ2-1, with 12 positions matching TRBD2. The CDR3 loop spans 15 amino acids. V dropped 0 bases and J dropped 9; count of bases not matched to a gene: 3. The V gene's germline CDR1 is MRHNA and CDR2 SNTAGT. CDR3 amino acids: CASSDSTSGSSEQFF. The CDR3 DNA follows: TGTGCCAGCAGTGACTCGACTAGCGGGAGTTCTGAGCAGTTCTTC.

V and J are TRBV18 and TRBJ1-3; D gene ambiguous. The CDR3 length is 14 residues. Trimming cost V 0 bases and J 0 bases, with 3 bases left between them. Germline V gene data show CDR1 as KGHSH and CDR2 as LQKENI. This CDR3 is CASSPPISGNTIYF. The CDR3 DNA reads as TGTGCCAGCTCACCACCTATCTCTGGAAACACCATATATTTT.